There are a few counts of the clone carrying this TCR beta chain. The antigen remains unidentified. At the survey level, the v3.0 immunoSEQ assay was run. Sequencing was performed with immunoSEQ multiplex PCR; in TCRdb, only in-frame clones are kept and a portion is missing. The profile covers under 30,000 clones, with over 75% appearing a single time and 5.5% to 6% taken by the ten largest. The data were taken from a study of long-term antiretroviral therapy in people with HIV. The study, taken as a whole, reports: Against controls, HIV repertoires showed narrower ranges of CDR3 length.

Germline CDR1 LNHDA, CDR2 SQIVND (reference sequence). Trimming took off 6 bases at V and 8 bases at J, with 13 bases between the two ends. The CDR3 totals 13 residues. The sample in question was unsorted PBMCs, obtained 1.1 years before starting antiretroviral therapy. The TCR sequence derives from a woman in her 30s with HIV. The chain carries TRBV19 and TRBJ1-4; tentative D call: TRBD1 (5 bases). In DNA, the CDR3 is TGTGCCAGTAGATCAAGGGGAGGCGAAAAACTGTTTTTT. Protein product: CASRSRGGEKLFF.